This T cell receptor beta chain was documented in a study of tumor-infiltrating lymphocytes in primary liver carcinoma. Overall study context: Men as well as women, aged 30 to 69 years, made up the patients. Study-wide results and caveats: Researchers report that only about 8-25% of top clones turned up in all five tumor regions. Significantly larger top-250-clone fractions were found in tumors than in blood (p = 0.039).

Comments on this clonotype: Its antigen is currently unknown. Germline is not matched at one junction end, which may reflect a read error.

Each 20-30 mg portion of unsorted bulk tissue served as the source for co-extraction of RNA and DNA. The sampling covered five separate regions of each tumor. Germline assignment: CDR1 SGHAT and CDR2 FQNNGV. The CDR3 spans 15 residues. The input was 450 to 550 ng total RNA; TCR beta cDNA was made from it with a constant-region primer. The TCR beta library was amplified through three nested multiplex PCR rounds in a modified ARM-PCR procedure. Amplification in the first two PCR rounds was performed using TRBV1-TRBV30 forward primers and a C-beta reverse primer for around 11 cycles each. TCRdb fed the multiplex PCR reads into MiXCR, producing one record per CDR3 protein. The data show about 130,000 distinct CDR3 sequences, 64% seen once.

The TCR sequence derives from a woman between 55 and 75 years old with primary liver carcinoma and hepatitis B virus infection. Material: liver tumor tissue from sampling region 3. Stated subset: tumor region T3, left-lateral pole. V gene TRBV11-2 combines with J gene TRBJ2-5; 8 bases are shared with TRBD1. The CDR3 bases are TGTGCCAGCAGCCCGACGACAGGGGTGGGAGAGACCCAATACTTC. Translating it yields CASSPTTGVGETQYF.